One sample yielded the 17 T cell receptor beta chains listed below, sequenced in a study of T cells after yellow fever vaccination. From the 5' RACE reads, TCRdb called clonotypes with MiXCR, one entry per CDR3 protein. The table shows hundreds of thousands of distinct CDR3 sequences, with 11% occurring only once. This specimen was PBMCs, taken on the day of the first yellow fever vaccination. Receptors were obtained from a man aged 18-30 years who received the YFV17D yellow fever vaccine.

This clonotype has more than one count but fewer than ten. V gene TRBV7-9 combines with J gene TRBJ1-2, with 10 positions matching TRBD1. Per germline, CDR1 SEHNR and CDR2 FQNEAQ (reference sequence). V gave up 5 bases and J gave up 8 bases; unmatched junction bases: 8. The CDR3 totals 14 residues. The CDR3 loop reads CASSKAPGQGGYTF. CDR3 sequence (DNA): TGTGCCAGCAGCAAGGCCCCGGGACAGGGGGGCTACACCTTC.

The rearrangement joins TRBV5-1 to TRBJ1-1; no reliable D call. Germline CDR1 is SGHRS and CDR2 is YFSETQ. This CDR3 has 15 amino acids. V gave up 2 bases and J gave up 4 bases, with 15 bases separating them. The CDR3 region is CASSFTVGLGTEAFF. As DNA, the CDR3 is TGCGCCAGCAGCTTCACAGTCGGGTTGGGCACTGAAGCTTTCTTT.

The chain carries TRBV29-1 and TRBJ2-1; 7 nucleotides line up with TRBD1. V gave up 5 bases and J gave up 8 bases; unmatched junction bases: 3. The V gene's germline CDR1 is SQVTM and CDR2 ANQGSEA. The CDR3 is 11 residues long. The CDR3: CSVSTGDEQFF. DNA of the CDR3: TGCAGCGTTTCTACAGGGGATGAGCAGTTCTTC.

The chain combines TRBV4-2 with TRBJ1-1, with 8 nucleotides matching TRBD1. V was pared by 2 bases and J by 1 base, with 6 bases of the junction left unmatched. The CDR3 consists of 16 residues. Germline lookup yields CDR1 LGHNA and CDR2 YNFKEQ. The DNA of the CDR3 is TGTGCCAGCAGCCAACCGACAGGGGCGACGAACACTGAAGCTTTCTTT. Protein: CASSQPTGATNTEAFF.

This chain connects TRBV29-1 to TRBJ2-3, with 10 nucleotides matching TRBD1. The CDR3 loop spans 16 amino acids. V lost 0 bases to trimming and J lost 2 bases; unmatched junction nucleotides: 5. From germline, CDR1 is SQVTM and CDR2 ANQGSEA. The CDR3 sequence: CSVEEDRGFLTDTQYF. CDR3 in DNA: TGCAGCGTTGAAGAGGACAGGGGGTTTCTCACAGATACGCAGTATTTT.

The chain uses TRBV4-1 and TRBJ2-5; 10 bases line up with TRBD1. Per the germline V gene, CDR1 is MGHRA and CDR2 is YSYEKL. The CDR3 contains 16 residues. The V and J ends lost 4 bases and 8 bases, in that order; junction bases with no gene match: 13. DNA of the CDR3: TGCGCCAGCAGCCCGGACAGGGGGGGAATCTCGGTTACCCAGTACTTC. Protein sequence: CASSPDRGGISVTQYF.

This clonotype was picked up a small number of times. CDR3 DNA sequence: TGTGCCAGCAGCTTGGAAGCCCGGGTAACCGGGGAGCTGTTTTTT. It specifies CASSLEARVTGELFF. V and J are TRBV5-5 and TRBJ2-2; D is unclear. Trimming stripped 0 bases from V and 5 bases from J, with 11 bases between. This CDR3 has 15 amino acids. Germline V lookup: CDR1 SGHKS, CDR2 YYEKEE (reference sequence).

This clonotype has at least ten counts. One junction end does not reproduce the germline sequence, and a read error may be involved. This chain connects TRBV7-7 to TRBJ2-1; D is unclear. Germline V lookup: CDR1 SSHAT, CDR2 FNYEAQ (reference sequence). The CDR3 sequence is 13 residues long. The CDR3 DNA reads TGTGCTAGCAGCCCGGGCCATGACAATGAGCAGTTCTTC. Protein: CASSPGHDNEQFF.

This clonotype has a count of ten or more. The chain carries TRBV6-4 and TRBJ2-2; D is possibly TRBD2 (6 bases). The V gene's germline CDR1 is MRHNA and CDR2 SNTAGT. V lost 3 bases and J 4 bases, leaving 6 bases between the germline ends. This CDR3 has 13 amino acids. The chain's CDR3 is CASSETSTGELFF. The CDR3 nucleotides are TGTGCCAGCAGTGAGACTAGCACCGGGGAGCTGTTTTTT.

In this sample, this clonotype turned up a few times. V and J are TRBV29-1 and TRBJ2-5, with 8 nucleotides matching TRBD2. Germline assignment: CDR1 SQVTM and CDR2 ANQGSEA. This CDR3 has 14 residues. V gave up 6 bases and J gave up 1 base; unmatched junction bases: 7. The CDR3 DNA follows: TGCAGCGTGGCTCGGGGGGGAAGCCAAGAGACCCAGTACTTC. Amino acids: CSVARGGSQETQYF.

The chain couples TRBV7-6 to TRBJ1-5; no clear D gene. There are 12 residues in the CDR3. CDR1 is SGHVS and CDR2 is FNYEAQ in the germline V gene. With 1 base removed from V and 8 bases from J, the gap between germline ends came to 6 bases. CDR3 region: CASSLEDEPQHF. In nucleotides, the CDR3 is TGTGCCAGCAGCTTAGAGGACGAGCCCCAGCATTTT.

The sample holds a few counts of this clonotype. This chain uses TRBV24-1 with TRBJ2-1, with D maybe TRBD1 (8 bases). Germline V gives CDR1 KGHDR, CDR2 SFDVKD. The V end was cut by 3 bases, the J end by 2 bases, with 13 bases between. This CDR3 is built from 16 residues. CDR3 coding DNA: TGTGCCACCAGTGATGGACAGGGAGGGACCTACAATGAGCAGTTCTTC. Amino acids: CATSDGQGGTYNEQFF.

Here the CDR3 DNA reads TGTGCCAGCAGCCAAAGACAGGGTACTAACACCGGGGAGCTGTTTTTT. As protein: CASSQRQGTNTGELFF. The V gene is TRBV14, the J gene TRBJ2-2, with TRBD1 identical over 7 bases. Germline CDR1 SGHDN, CDR2 FVKESK. The CDR3 consists of 16 residues. J gave up 2 bases and V 2 bases, and 5 bases lay outside the gene matches.

This clonotype was detected a few times. This sequence joins TRBV29-1 and TRBJ2-2; D remains unclear. The CDR3 totals 11 residues. Germline V gene lookup returns CDR1 SQVTM and CDR2 ANQGSEA. The V end lost 4 bases, the J end lost 6 bases, and 6 bases lay between the germline ends. The CDR3 sequence: CSVVRAGELFF. CDR3 nucleotide sequence: TGCAGCGTTGTTCGGGCCGGGGAGCTGTTTTTT.

This chain uses TRBV5-1 with TRBJ1-1, with a possible D match to TRBD1 (5 bases). CDR3 length: 14 residues. Germline V gene lookup returns CDR1 SGHRS and CDR2 YFSETQ. V shed 1 base and J shed 1 base, with 8 bases lying between them. CDR3 in amino acids: CASSLYGANTEAFF. CDR3 coding DNA: TGCGCCAGCAGCTTGTACGGGGCGAACACTGAAGCTTTCTTT.

The rearrangement links TRBV18 to TRBJ2-1; 8 nucleotides match TRBD2. J was trimmed by 8 bases and V by 3 bases; bases with no gene match: 9. Germline values: CDR1 KGHSH, CDR2 LQKENI. The CDR3 has 15 residues. CDR3 amino acids: CASSPGGALIDEQFF. CDR3 coding DNA: TGTGCCAGCTCACCCGGGGGGGCCCTTATTGATGAGCAGTTCTTC.

The V gene is TRBV29-1, the J gene TRBJ2-2; 7 bases are shared with TRBD1. The germline CDR1 and CDR2 sequences are SQVTM and ANQGSEA. V lost 7 bases, J lost 7 bases, and 3 bases stayed unmatched. This CDR3 spans 11 amino acids. CDR3 nucleotides: TGCAGCGGTCACAGGGGCGGGGAGCTGTTTTTT. Encoded protein: CSGHRGGELFF.